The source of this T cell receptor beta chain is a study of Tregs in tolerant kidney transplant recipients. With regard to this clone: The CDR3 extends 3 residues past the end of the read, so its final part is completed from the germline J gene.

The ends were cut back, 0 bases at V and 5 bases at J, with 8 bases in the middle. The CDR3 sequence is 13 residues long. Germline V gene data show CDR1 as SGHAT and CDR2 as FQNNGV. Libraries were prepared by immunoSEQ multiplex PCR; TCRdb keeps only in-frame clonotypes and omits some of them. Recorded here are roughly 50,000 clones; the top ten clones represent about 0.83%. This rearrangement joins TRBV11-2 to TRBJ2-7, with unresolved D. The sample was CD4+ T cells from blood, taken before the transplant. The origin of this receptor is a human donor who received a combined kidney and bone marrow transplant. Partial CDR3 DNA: TGTGCCAGCAGCTTAGATTTGAGCAACGAG. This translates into CASSLDLSNE. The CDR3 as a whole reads CASSLDLSNEQYF.